This T cell receptor beta chain was found in a study of blood T cell repertoires in COVID-19 (TCRdb year 2020). About the full investigation: Samples from collaborators originated in the United States, Italy and Spain and spanned both the acute and convalescent phases of COVID-19. The material from the prospective study consisted of cDNA or gDNA derived from T cells, B-cell-depleted T cells, or PBMCs. Subjects who had been exposed to COVID-19, were actively infected with it, or had recovered from it provided the deeply sampled blood TCRbeta repertoires that made up the dataset. The repertoires were released in a freely available public database intended as a resource for research on the immune response to SARS-CoV-2. Samples came from the ongoing ImmuneRACE study (first 160 participants) plus 1,254 subjects from 6 global collaborators. A de-identified subject ID, COVID-19 status, age in years and sex were almost always included in the sample metadata. HLA class I and class II types, where available, came from metadata supplied by the sample provider rather than from assay-based typing.

As for this clone: Its antigen target is currently unknown. Base-call qualities are not available, and no considerably larger clone is one nucleotide away.

At one collaborating source in Seattle, patients were enrolled during active infection and were followed longitudinally through the course of disease. The collaborating institutions used their own protocols to collect whole blood in K2EDTA tubes. For TCRbeta analysis, collaborators shipped samples in one of three forms: frozen whole blood, isolated PBMCs, or DNA extracted from either of those sample types. The immunoSEQ Assay, a bias-controlled multiplex PCR, was used to amplify TCRbeta CDR3 regions from genomic DNA. The study's processing was this. The number of nucleated cells in each sample was estimated by amplification of reference gene primers within the assay. To quantify the absolute abundance of each unique TCRbeta CDR3 rearrangement, sequence reads were collapsed and filtered. For each sample, productive Simpson clonality was calculated as the square root of Simpson's diversity index across productive rearrangements. TCRdb provides this immuneACCESS table in a form limited to in-frame rearrangements. Some clones are lacking; in checked studies, under half of them reflect an unresolved V gene, and why the rest are absent is not known. V, J and clone size derive from that table, while D and trimming were established from the DNA sequence. The sample table contains around 440,000 clones; only one count was recorded for about 91% of them. Clones ranked in the top ten supply around 12% of the sample.

The germline V gene provides CDR1 SGHAT and CDR2 FQNNGV. The germline ends are 13 bases apart after V is trimmed by 1 base and J by 7 bases. The CDR3 covers 14 residues, taking in both the cysteine and the phenylalanine. The CDR3 DNA has 42 bases and is translated from base 1. Points the paper makes about the study in general: The quantity of clinical and demographic metadata differed by source and by participant and was supplied without curation.

This sequence uses TRBV11-2 and TRBJ1-2; no D segment can be confidently identified. The sample consisted of peripheral blood. The receptor was isolated from a woman in her forties or fifties with COVID-19, enrolled during active disease. The DNA is TGTGCCAGCAGCTTAGCCGCGGGCTTAGGTGGCTACACCTTC. The encoded protein is CASSLAAGLGGYTF.